A selection of T cell receptor beta chains follows, all from one sample in a study of T cells in tuberculosis. Assay: immunoSEQ multiplex PCR; the TCRdb copy retains only in-frame clones and omits some. This table holds 70,000 to 95,000 clones, roughly 93% found once. Sequencing input: CD1b-GMM tetramer-negative cells sorted from PBMCs. Source of these receptors: an adult woman with latent tuberculosis. CDR3s include the opening cysteine and the closing phenylalanine or tryptophan. A D gene is named only where the DNA matches it firmly. The listing skips clone size in some rows; elsewhere it reads once, few, many or a size class.

size: -; J: TRBJ1-1; D: -; V: TRBV7-9; CDR3: CASSLSGGTEAFF; DNA: TGTGCCAGCAGCTTATCGGGGGGCACTGAAGCTTTCTTT
size: -; J: TRBJ1-2; D: -; V: TRBV6-1; CDR3: CASRETGRNGYTF; DNA: TGTGCCAGCAGAGAGACCGGGAGGAATGGCTACACCTTC
size: few; J: TRBJ1-5; D: -; V: TRBV21-1; CDR3: CASILGGSNQPQHF; DNA: TGTGCCAGCATATTAGGGGGAAGCAATCAGCCCCAGCATTTT
size: -; J: TRBJ2-6; D: -; V: TRBV6-1; CDR3: CASSDETGGANVLTF; DNA: TGTGCCAGCAGTGATGAGACAGGCGGGGCCAACGTCCTGACTTTC
size: -; J: TRBJ2-3; D: -; V: TRBV7-9; CDR3: CASSSPRDTQYF; DNA: TGTGCCAGCAGCTCCCCTCGAGATACGCAGTATTTT
size: -; J: TRBJ2-4; D: TRBD1; V: TRBV5-6; CDR3: CASSLIGDRAKNIQYF; DNA: TGTGCCAGCAGCTTGATAGGGGACAGGGCCAAAAACATTCAGTACTTC
size: -; J: TRBJ1-3; D: -; V: TRBV6-1; CDR3: CASRAGNTIYF; DNA: TGTGCCAGCAGGGCCGGAAACACCATATATTTT
size: -; J: TRBJ2-3; D: -; V: TRBV4-1; CDR3: CASSLSGRAGETDTQYF; DNA: TGCGCCAGCAGCCTTTCCGGTCGGGCAGGGGAGACAGATACGCAGTATTTT
size: -; J: TRBJ2-3; D: TRBD1; V: TRBV7-6; CDR3: CASSPRPGQGARRGADTQYF; DNA: TGTGCCAGCAGTCCTCGACCGGGACAGGGGGCGCGGAGGGGCGCAGATACGCAGTATTTT
size: -; J: TRBJ2-3; D: -; V: TRBV6-5; CDR3: CASSYNRQGSTDTQYF; DNA: TGTGCCAGCAGTTACAATCGTCAGGGATCCACAGATACGCAGTATTTT
size: -; J: TRBJ1-5; D: TRBD1; V: TRBV18; CDR3: CASSLDRATNQPQHF; DNA: TGTGCCAGCTCTCTCGACAGGGCAACCAATCAGCCCCAGCATTTT
size: -; J: TRBJ2-1; D: TRBD2; V: TRBV29-1; CDR3: CSVGGLAGGRYNEQFF; DNA: TGCAGCGTTGGAGGGTTAGCGGGGGGCCGATACAATGAGCAGTTCTTC